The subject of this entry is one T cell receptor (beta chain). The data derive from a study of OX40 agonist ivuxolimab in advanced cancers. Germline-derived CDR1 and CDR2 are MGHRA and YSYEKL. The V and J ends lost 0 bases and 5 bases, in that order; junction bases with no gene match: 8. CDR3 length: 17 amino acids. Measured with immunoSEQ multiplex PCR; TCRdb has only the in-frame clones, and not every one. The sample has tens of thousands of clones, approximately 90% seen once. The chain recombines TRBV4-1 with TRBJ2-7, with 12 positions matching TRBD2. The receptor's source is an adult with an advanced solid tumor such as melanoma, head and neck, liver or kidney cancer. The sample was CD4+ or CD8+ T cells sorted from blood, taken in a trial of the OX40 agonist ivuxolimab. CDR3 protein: CASSQDPLLAGGNEQYF. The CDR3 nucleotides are TGCGCCAGCAGCCAAGATCCCCTTCTAGCGGGGGGGAACGAGCAGTACTTC.